The T cell receptor (beta chain) under discussion was sequenced for a study of cytomegalovirus exposure and HLA in healthy donors. The PCR used 60 Vbeta and 13 Jbeta primers. The repertoire was sequenced with immunoSEQ multiplex PCR; TCRdb's copy has only in-frame clones and lacks some. The sample has roughly 120,000 clones; approximately 80% are singletons. Germline lookup yields CDR1 KGHSH and CDR2 LQKENI. CDR3 length equals 17 residues. Deletions cut 1 base from V and 1 base from J, with 14 bases between. Study-wide results and caveats: It was in a later analysis that TCR association rates were seen to vary by HLA locus, highest for DRB1 and lowest for HLA-C. Researchers reported in a later analysis that common viral pathogens appeared linked to several top clusters.

Regarding this clone: No antigen is known for it.

The V call is TRBV18, the J call TRBJ2-1; TRBD2 is a possible D gene (5 bases). The receptor was derived from a man younger than 35 in good health and CMV-seronegative. Specimen: PBMCs. The CDR3 bases are TGTGCCAGCTCACCACAGGTAGCGCGGTATTCCTACAATGAGCAGTTCTTC. It specifies CASSPQVARYSYNEQFF.